One and the same sample provided the 31 T cell receptor beta chains below, sequenced in a study of shared clonotypes between healthy human individuals. Sequencing used immunoSEQ multiplex PCR; TCRdb keeps in-frame clones, though not all of them. The sample includes 1,400,000 or so clones, 98% of them seen just once. Specimen: naive CD4+ T cells sorted from blood. This sample's subset: CD45RA+ positively selected. Receptor source: a man aged 25-45 years in good health.

The rearrangement uses TRBV4-3 and TRBJ1-1; possibly TRBD1 for D (5 bases). Trimming shortened V by 3 bases and J by 2 bases, and 13 bases separated the two germline ends. Per the germline V gene, CDR1 is LGHNA and CDR2 is YSLEER. The CDR3 spans 15 residues. CDR3 bases: TGCGCCAGCAGCCAGGTATTTGGGGCTAACACTGAAGCTTTCTTT. Amino acid sequence: CASSQVFGANTEAFF.

The chain links TRBV15 to TRBJ1-1, with 10 bases lining up with TRBD1. J gave up 3 bases and V 0 bases, and 7 bases lay outside the gene matches. This CDR3 is 17 amino acids long. Germline CDR1 LNHNV, CDR2 YYDKDF (reference sequence). The CDR3 DNA sequence: TGTGCCACCAGCAGAGATTTGGACAGGGGGTCTTACACTGAAGCTTTCTTT. This encodes CATSRDLDRGSYTEAFF.

CDR3 sequence (DNA): TGCGCCAGCAGCACAAACCCGACCGACTCTGGAAACACCATATATTTT. Amino acids: CASSTNPTDSGNTIYF. The chain recombines TRBV5-1 with TRBJ1-3; D is ambiguous. CDR1 is SGHRS and CDR2 is YFSETQ in the germline V gene. CDR3 size: 16 residues. Trimming left V 4 bases short and J 0 bases short, with 14 bases between.

Comments on this clone: The same CDR3 also results from other DNA sequences found in this sample. The V gene is TRBV27, the J gene TRBJ1-1; D remains ambiguous. The CDR3 runs to 13 residues. V was shortened by 3 bases and J by 1 base, with 6 bases between the two germline ends. CDR1 and CDR2 (germline): MNHEY, SMNVEV (reference sequence). This chain's CDR3 is CASSFRENTEAFF. The CDR3 region has the DNA TGTGCCAGCAGTTTTAGGGAGAACACTGAAGCTTTCTTT.

The rearrangement joins TRBV2 to TRBJ2-5, with TRBD2 as a possible D gene (5 bases). The germline V and J ends were trimmed by 7 bases and 5 bases, with 11 bases remaining between them. The CDR3 sequence is 12 residues long. Germline CDR1 SNHLY, CDR2 FYNNEI. The CDR3 sequence: CASTGVSETQYF. The DNA of the CDR3 is TGTGCCAGCACCGGGGTCAGTGAGACCCAGTACTTC.

Of note for this clone: Other DNA sequences within the sample encode an identical CDR3. The V call is TRBV20-1, the J call TRBJ1-2; D gene ambiguous. The CDR3 covers 11 residues. The germline V gene has CDR1 DFQATT and CDR2 SNEGSKA (reference sequence). The V gene lost 1 base and the J gene lost 8 bases, with 8 bases spanning the gap. The CDR3 bases are TGCAGTGCTAGAGTTCAGGACGGCTACACCTTC. Protein sequence: CSARVQDGYTF.

This clone has only one observation. Distinct nucleotide sequences in the sample also encode this CDR3. The chain uses TRBV28 and TRBJ1-3, with D uncertain. V was cut by 1 base and J by 4 bases, with 2 bases left in between. CDR3 length equals 12 residues. Germline V CDR1 and CDR2: MDHEN, SYDVKM. The DNA for the CDR3 is TGTGCCAGCAGTTTATCAGGAAACACCATATATTTT. This encodes CASSLSGNTIYF.

This chain connects TRBV2 to TRBJ1-5; D perhaps matches TRBD1 (5 bases). V was pared by 2 bases and J by 5 bases, with 10 bases between. CDR1 is SNHLY, CDR2 FYNNEI, per germline. The CDR3 loop spans 14 amino acids. The CDR3 sequence is CASSEISTDQPQHF. Here the CDR3 DNA reads TGTGCCAGCAGTGAAATTTCGACAGATCAGCCCCAGCATTTT.

The chain carries TRBV29-1 and TRBJ1-2, with a possible D match to TRBD1 (6 bases). CDR1 and CDR2 (germline): SQVTM, ANQGSEA. The CDR3 length is 11 residues. This chain's CDR3 is CTSSGDYGYTF. DNA for the CDR3: TGCACCTCTTCAGGGGATTATGGCTACACCTTC.

This sequence joins TRBV9 and TRBJ1-2; weak D call: TRBD1 (5 bases). This CDR3 spans 14 amino acids. V was pared by 4 bases and J by 6 bases, with 16 bases between. Germline assignment: CDR1 SGDLS and CDR2 YYNGEE. CDR3 loop: CASSFEGGGNGYTF. DNA of the CDR3: TGTGCCAGCAGCTTTGAGGGCGGGGGAAATGGCTACACCTTC.

The chain recombines TRBV5-1 with TRBJ2-1, with a tentative D call TRBD1 (6 bases). The CDR3 consists of 15 residues. The V and J ends lost 4 bases and 3 bases respectively, with 14 bases between them. CDR1 is SGHRS and CDR2 is YFSETQ in the germline V gene. CDR3 loop: CASSPSDRIYNEQFF. The CDR3, as DNA: TGCGCCAGCAGCCCCTCTGACAGGATCTACAATGAGCAGTTCTTC.

V and J are TRBV12-5 and TRBJ2-2; weak D call: TRBD2 (6 bases). Trimming pared 6 bases from V and 6 bases from J, leaving 20 bases between. Germline V CDR1 and CDR2: LGHNT, FRNRAP. There are 16 residues in the CDR3. This CDR3 is CASGRGGQGASGELFF. The DNA of the CDR3 is TGTGCTAGTGGACGAGGAGGGCAGGGTGCATCCGGGGAGCTGTTTTTT.

This clone was counted once. This chain connects TRBV28 to TRBJ2-2; D gene ambiguous. The ends were cut back, 7 bases at V and 7 bases at J, with 16 bases in the middle. The CDR3 runs to 14 residues. In germline, CDR1 is MDHEN, CDR2 SYDVKM. CDR3 sequence reads: CASTSYTIIGELFF. The CDR3 DNA reads as TGTGCCAGCACCTCCTATACCATCATCGGGGAGCTGTTTTTT.

The chain employs TRBV5-1 and TRBJ2-7; 12 nucleotides line up with TRBD1. This CDR3 region has 18 residues. V trimming: 0 bases; J trimming: 0 bases; junction bases outside the gene matches: 7. The germline V gene encodes CDR1 SGHRS and CDR2 YFSETQ. The CDR3 protein is CASSLGDRGRPSSYEQYF. CDR3 DNA: TGCGCCAGCAGCTTGGGGGACAGGGGGCGGCCGTCCTCCTACGAGCAGTACTTC.

The gene calls are TRBV6-1 and TRBJ2-5, with D perhaps TRBD2 (6 bases). This CDR3 comprises 18 residues. Germline CDR1 reads MNHNS; CDR2 reads SASEGT. Trimming cost V 3 bases and J 4 bases, with 24 bases left between them. The DNA of the CDR3 is TGTGCCAGCAGTGACCTACCGGGACTCCGGAAAGAGGGAGAGACCCAGTACTTC. Protein sequence: CASSDLPGLRKEGETQYF.

The V gene is TRBV10-1, the J gene TRBJ2-1; TRBD2 agrees at 12 bases. After removal of 2 bases from V and 8 bases from J, the junction contained 4 bases not matched to a gene. This CDR3 has 15 residues. The germline gives CDR1 WNHNN, CDR2 SYGVQD (reference sequence). The CDR3 coding sequence is TGCGCCAGCAGTGAGGCTAGCGGGAGGGCCGATGAGCAGTTCTTC. This codes for CASSEASGRADEQFF.

The V gene is TRBV6-1, the J gene TRBJ1-1; D gene ambiguous. The CDR3 contains 13 residues. The V and J ends lost 3 bases and 3 bases respectively, with 8 bases between them. The germline gives CDR1 MNHNS, CDR2 SASEGT. Here the CDR3 reads CASSEVLDTEAFF. CDR3 in DNA: TGTGCCAGCAGTGAGGTTCTAGACACTGAAGCTTTCTTT.

V gene TRBV19 combines with J gene TRBJ2-1; 9 nucleotides line up with TRBD1. The CDR3 contains 16 residues. J gave up 9 bases and V 3 bases, and 12 bases lay outside the gene matches. The germline V gene has CDR1 LNHDA and CDR2 SQIVND (reference sequence). The CDR3 region is CASSISTGQGPLEQFF. CDR3 coding DNA: TGTGCCAGTAGTATCTCCACGGGACAGGGTCCCCTTGAGCAGTTCTTC.

The genes are TRBV13 and TRBJ2-4; D may be TRBD2 (6 bases). V was clipped by 10 bases and J by 0 bases, with 10 bases between them. CDR1 PRHDT and CDR2 FYEKMQ come from the germline V gene (reference sequence). The CDR3 contains 13 residues. CDR3 loop: CAKISGAKNIQYF. In DNA, the CDR3 is TGTGCCAAGATTAGCGGAGCCAAAAACATTCAGTACTTC.

On this clone itself: Other DNA sequences of this sample code for an identical CDR3. The chain recombines TRBV5-1 with TRBJ2-3; D gene unclear. The ends were cut back, 0 bases at V and 3 bases at J, with 5 bases in the middle. Germline CDR1 is SGHRS and CDR2 is YFSETQ. The CDR3 covers 13 residues. The CDR3 nucleotides are TGCGCCAGCAGCTTGGAATTGACAGATACGCAGTATTTT. Its translation is CASSLELTDTQYF.

V gene TRBV7-9 combines with J gene TRBJ1-1, with D possibly TRBD1 on 6 matching bases. V was trimmed by 4 bases and J by 6 bases, leaving 12 bases between them. Germline lookup yields CDR1 SEHNR and CDR2 FQNEAQ (reference sequence). This CDR3 spans 13 amino acids. In DNA form, the CDR3 reads TGTGCCAGCAGCTGGCGGGGGGGCGCTGAAGCTTTCTTT. It translates to CASSWRGGAEAFF.

This chain links TRBV15 with TRBJ2-1, with 10 bases that match TRBD2. CDR1 and CDR2 from the germline V gene are LNHNV and YYDKDF (reference sequence). The CDR3 has 15 residues. V gave up 2 bases and J gave up 3 bases; unmatched junction bases: 1. The CDR3 sequence is CATSRLAGDYNEQFF. The DNA of the CDR3 is TGTGCCACCAGCAGACTAGCGGGAGACTACAATGAGCAGTTCTTC.

The chain has TRBV9 and TRBJ2-2, with a weak D call TRBD2 (6 bases). Germline lookup yields CDR1 SGDLS and CDR2 YYNGEE. The CDR3 is 15 amino acids. Trimming pared 2 bases from V and 1 base from J, leaving 9 bases between. The CDR3 DNA reads TGTGCCAGCAGCGTTTTGCGGGAGAACACCGGGGAGCTGTTTTTT. Protein: CASSVLRENTGELFF.

This clone occurred once. This sequence joins TRBV30 and TRBJ2-7; D remains unclear. This CDR3 is built from 11 residues. Deletions cut 1 base from V and 2 bases from J, with 3 bases between. Germline V gene lookup returns CDR1 GTSNPN and CDR2 SVGIG (reference sequence). The CDR3 DNA is TGTGCCTGGAGTGCCACCTACGAGCAGTACTTC. Amino acid sequence: CAWSATYEQYF.

This rearrangement joins TRBV5-1 to TRBJ2-7; D could derive from TRBD1 or TRBD2 (5 bases each). The CDR3 consists of 17 residues. Germline V lookup: CDR1 SGHRS, CDR2 YFSETQ. V was clipped by 4 bases and J by 6 bases, with 26 bases between them. CDR3 sequence: CASSMVPGTPSPSEQYF. As DNA, the CDR3 is TGCGCCAGCAGCATGGTTCCCGGGACGCCCTCTCCCTCCGAGCAGTACTTC.

The gene calls are TRBV11-2 and TRBJ2-3; TRBD2 agrees at 14 bases. V trimming: 5 bases; J trimming: 4 bases; junction bases outside the gene matches: 5. Looked up from germline, CDR1 is SGHAT and CDR2 is FQNNGV. This CDR3 spans 16 amino acids. In DNA, the CDR3 is TGTGCCAGCAGCCAGGGACTAGCGGGAGTCGCAGATACGCAGTATTTT. Its translation is CASSQGLAGVADTQYF. The whole variable domain, remainder taken from reference TRBV11-2 and TRBJ2-3, is EAGVAQSPRYKIIEKRQSVAFWCNPISGHATLYWYQQILGQGPKLLIQFQNNGVVDDSQLPKDRFSAERLKGVDSTLKIQPAKLEDSAVYLCASSQGLAGVADTQYFGPGTRLTVL.

The rearrangement joins TRBV15 to TRBJ2-6, with D perhaps TRBD1 or TRBD2 (5 bases each). The CDR3 has 18 amino acids. Germline V CDR1 and CDR2: LNHNV, YYDKDF (reference sequence). V lost 0 bases, J lost 3 bases, and 15 bases lay in between. CDR3 nucleotide sequence: TGTGCCACCAGCAGAGAGGGGGTTGTGAGGCTTGGGGCCAACGTCCTGACTTTC. It translates to CATSREGVVRLGANVLTF.

DNA for the CDR3: TGCGCCAGCAGCACGGGACTTGGAGGGCATGAGCAGTTCTTC. Amino acid sequence: CASSTGLGGHEQFF. The chain carries TRBV5-1 and TRBJ2-1, with a weak D call TRBD2 (6 bases). The CDR3 length is 14 residues. Germline loops: CDR1 SGHRS, CDR2 YFSETQ. Trimming pared 4 bases from V and 8 bases from J, leaving 16 bases between.

The chain couples TRBV14 to TRBJ2-3; no clear D. CDR1 and CDR2 from the germline V gene are SGHDN and FVKESK. This CDR3 contains 16 residues. Trimming left V 0 bases short and J 3 bases short, with 13 bases between. The CDR3 loop reads CASSQELRAKTDTQYF. CDR3 nucleotides: TGTGCCAGCAGCCAAGAATTACGGGCTAAGACAGATACGCAGTATTTT.

The chain recombines TRBV4-1 with TRBJ2-1; D remains unclear. V lost 0 bases and J lost 0, with 21 bases in between. The CDR3 runs 20 residues. Germline-derived CDR1 and CDR2 are MGHRA and YSYEKL. CDR3 sequence reads: CASSQDRAAANSLSYNEQFF. The CDR3 region has the DNA TGCGCCAGCAGCCAAGATCGCGCGGCTGCCAACTCACTCTCCTACAATGAGCAGTTCTTC.

V gene TRBV5-1 combines with J gene TRBJ2-3; TRBD1 matches 9 bases. Germline lookup yields CDR1 SGHRS and CDR2 YFSETQ. V trimming: 4 bases; J trimming: 5 bases; junction bases outside the gene matches: 11. The CDR3 spans 16 residues. For the CDR3, the DNA is TGCGCCAGCAGCCCCCGGGACAGGGTTCAGAGAGATACGCAGTATTTT. This codes for CASSPRDRVQRDTQYF.